Below, 2 T cell receptor beta chains from the same sample are listed, as sequenced in a study of blood T cell repertoires in COVID-19. The protocol was immunoSEQ multiplex PCR, while the TCRdb copy is restricted to in-frame clones and leaves out a portion. The data hold 110,000 to 150,000 clones, with approximately 86% observed a single time. Material: peripheral blood. The receptors here all came from an older woman with acute or convalescent COVID-19.

There are a few counts of this clone. The gene calls are TRBV7-9 and TRBJ2-1; the D is unclear. The CDR3 has 11 residues. Per germline, CDR1 SEHNR and CDR2 FQNEAQ (reference sequence). Trimming stripped 2 bases from V and 10 bases from J, with 6 bases between. The CDR3 coding sequence is TGTGCCAGCAGCTTAAAGGAGGAGCAGTTCTTC. Its translation is CASSLKEEQFF.

There are a few counts of this clone. This rearrangement joins TRBV4-1 to TRBJ1-5; D not certain. V lost 1 base and J 2 bases, leaving 9 bases between the germline ends. Germline V gene data show CDR1 as MGHRA and CDR2 as YSYEKL. The CDR3 contains 15 residues. CDR3 residues: CASSQAQVGNQPQHF. The CDR3 nucleotides read TGCGCCAGCAGCCAAGCCCAGGTGGGCAATCAGCCCCAGCATTTT.